This T cell receptor beta chain was recovered during a study of cytomegalovirus exposure and HLA in healthy donors (dated by TCRdb to about 2017). Background on the whole study: An earlier analysis of some 600 of the donors reported 276 Gb of sequence data and some 110 million unique TCR beta sequences obtained from around 180 million T cells. The study combined high-throughput TCR immunosequencing, statistical association of individual TCRs with disease status, and machine learning to predict cytomegalovirus infection status. Among roughly 370 genotyped donors of the cohort, an average of approximately 250,000 unique TCR beta nucleotide sequences were sequenced per donor, about a sixth of them non-productive. A later analysis re-examined previously published TCR beta repertoires from over 500 donors and added high-resolution HLA genotyping to investigate patterns of TCR occurrence. In addition to the first cohort of 500 to 850 subjects, a separate validation cohort of approximately 130 different subjects was used. Every discovery cohort repertoire had been produced on one sequencing platform. Alongside the repertoire data, information on donor age, sex, ethnicity and CMV serostatus was compiled. An early release covering around 630 HLA-typed donors comprised about 320 gigabases of sequencing data and approximately 85 million unique TCR sequences. In an earlier analysis of roughly 600 of the donors, high-throughput TCR beta sequencing was used to judge whether each TCR beta V gene segment behaved as functional or pseudogenic. Both class I and class II loci were covered by HLA typing, at four-digit resolution. A later genetic analysis took genome-wide SNP genotypes for about 65% of the roughly 670 donors and used that subset as a discovery cohort. The study used immunosequencing to profile the T cell repertoires of under 700 subjects and linked those repertoires to cytomegalovirus serostatus. Among the approximately 430 genotyped donors, more than 70% belonged to the genetic ancestry cluster associated with self-reported Caucasian donors. Rather than using new phenotypic data, the later analysis identified candidate immune exposures from TCR beta sequences and from how often those sequences occurred across donors. The number of donors typed differed by locus, with roughly 620-630 for A, B, C, DRB1 and DQB1, more than 500 for DQA1, 600 to 610 for DPA1, and 400 to 490 for DPB1. Roughly 5 DR-DQ haplotypes were treated as single units for association and clustering because of strong linkage in the cohort. The study aimed to test whether cataloging public T cell receptors could reveal signatures of past pathogen exposure. The investigation overall reported the following: A further reported finding was that TCR beta sequences accurately predicted the HLA-A and HLA-B alleles for most subjects in the first cohort. While some public TCRs were present in many individuals, most TCR sequences turned up only very rarely across donors. An earlier analysis of roughly 570 of the donors showed that most TCR beta V segments appeared in productive rearrangements either about 90% or about 30% of the time, which broadly matched IMGT annotations. According to a later analysis, TCR association rates differed among HLA loci, with DRB1 alleles showing the most associated TCRs and HLA-C alleles showing the fewest. Strong co-occurrence of HLA alleles, especially DR and DQ, made assigning TCR associations to individual alleles difficult. Presence/absence analyses assumed roughly uniform sequencing depth across donors, an assumption that may not hold. Some IMGT-functional V segments, including TRBV6-2 and TRBV6-3, could not be distinguished by the 87-base-pair reads and were therefore excluded. In both the original and validation cohorts, the classifier was reported to diagnose cytomegalovirus status with high specificity and sensitivity. Because counts were too low, seventeen rarely observed V segments, including chromosome 9 orphons, were excluded from the earlier analysis of roughly 580 of the donors. Several of the top co-occurrence clusters appeared to be linked to parvovirus B19, influenza, CMV and Epstein-Barr virus, according to a later analysis. Linkage disequilibrium might explain the correlated functional status among segregating V segments, but an unknown experimental factor could not be ruled out. A later analysis found that most CMV-associated TCR beta chains appeared HLA-restricted, with HLA associations seemingly driven largely by CMV exposure. HLA typing was unavailable for some donors at each locus, so association tests used only the typed subset. According to the authors, the approach could potentially be generalized to other disease states and immunological phenotypes. A few of the identified cytomegalovirus-associated TCR beta chains were confirmed in vitro to be specific for cytomegalovirus antigens. The sequencing pipeline was judged likely to have produced a cluster of highly shared sequence variants as a technical artifact. Compared with equally common non-associated chains, HLA-associated TCR beta chains in a later analysis were more clonally expanded and had lower generation probabilities. In the study, around 150 TCR beta chains were listed as associated with cytomegalovirus. The only immune exposure information available for the cohort was CMV serostatus. V-gene and J-gene trimming of TCR beta chains was associated with a missense DCLRE1C variant in a later genetic analysis, and the association was replicated in an independent cohort. According to a later genetic analysis, donors in an Asian-associated ancestry cluster had fewer N-insertions in productive TCRs than the approximately 710-donor mean. The cohort was sequenced for TCR beta chains only, and without alpha or paired-chain data the features that could be detected were limited. At a false discovery rate of 0.05, a later analysis linked under 20,000 TCR beta sequences to specific HLA alleles.

Comments on this clone: The antigen it recognizes is unknown. Qualities for individual bases were not recorded, and no much larger clone is one base off.

Looking up the germline V gene (reference sequence) yields CDR1 MNHNY and CDR2 SVGAGI. From the cysteine up to the phenylalanine, the CDR3 has a length of 16 residues. Only the CDR3 region is kept as DNA, spanning 48 bases read in frame from base 1. V is trimmed back by 2 bases and J by 6 bases, and the junction contains 8 bases that no gene match accounts for. Library prep was done by the immunoSEQ multiplex PCR assay. For the multiplex PCR, a mixture combining 60 forward primers for TCR Vbeta segments and 13 reverse primers for TCR Jbeta segments was used. The CDR3 region of rearranged TCR beta genes was amplified from genomic DNA with a multiplex PCR assay. Amplified TCR beta libraries were sequenced as 87-base-pair reads on the Illumina HiSeq System. Concerning the study's data processing: A later analysis tallied around 82 million unique TCR beta chains across the 660 or so repertoires, and some 12 million of those chains were shared by two or more donors. Raw reads were error-corrected and collapsed into unique sequences by a nearest-neighbor algorithm in which closely related sequences were merged to remove PCR and sequencing errors. To assign V, D and J gene segments, CDR3 sequences were aligned to IMGT reference sequences. For a sequence to be retained, a match of at least six nucleotides to both a V gene segment and a J gene segment was required. A rearrangement counted as productive if the CDR3 had no stop codons and remained in frame with V and J, and every other rearrangement counted as non-productive. CDR3 was defined by IMGT convention, running from the second conserved V-encoded cysteine to the conserved J-encoded phenylalanine. Sequences without an unambiguous match to a single V gene segment were excluded from the earlier analysis of about 600 of the donors. An earlier analysis of several hundred of the donors called V segments functional above 56.7% productive rearrangements and segregating when the between-donor standard deviation exceeded 5%. To diagnose cytomegalovirus status from the catalog of TCR beta chain sequences, a statistical classification framework was built. In a later analysis, V and J genes were assigned by comparing TCR nucleotide sequences against IMGT/GENE-DB human TR gene sequences. In a later analysis, CDR3 sequences and most-parsimonious VDJ recombination scenarios were assigned using the TCRdist pipeline. In a later analysis, each TCR beta chain was defined by its CDR3 amino acid sequence together with its V-gene family, and reads without a unique V-gene family were excluded. To address suspected cross-contamination and a sequencing artifact, a later analysis removed roughly 580 highly shared, low-generation-probability nucleotide sequences. In a later analysis, a clonal expansion index for each public chain was calculated from normalized within-repertoire ranks of inferred template counts. A later analysis computed generation probabilities with a VDJ recombination model fitted to out-of-frame rearrangements, and checked the results against IGoR. In a later analysis, TCR-TCR, TCR-HLA and TCR-CMV co-occurrence was scored with hypergeometric tests, and a repertoire-size bias correction was applied to TCR pairs. False discovery rates were estimated in a later analysis by permuting HLA or CMV assignments 20 times. In a later analysis, co-occurring TCRs were grouped using DBSCAN, and TCRdist sequence similarity was added for clustering within HLA-allele-positive subsets. Repertoires with fewer than 30,000 or more than 120,000 public chains were left out of co-occurrence clustering, as were five repertoires with anomalous nucleotide sharing. TCRdb took over this immuneACCESS table, retaining in-frame rearrangements with V and J assigned. Such tables are incomplete; in checked studies, under half of the missing clones stem from an unresolved V gene, and the remainder is unexplained. V, J and clone size derive from that table, while D and trimming were established from the DNA sequence. The sample profile shows some 150,000 clones; more than 65% of them were found once. In total, the top ten clones hold roughly 6% of the sample.

The cohort consisted of fewer than 700 healthy bone marrow donors. At the time of sampling, all cohort members were nominally healthy, though unrecorded immune exposures were likely present. The donor was CMV seropositive and was included in the group of some 290 seropositive cohort members. A peripheral blood sample was provided by each donor, and peripheral blood mononuclear cells were used for TCR beta sequencing. Genomic DNA was extracted from the blood cell samples with the Qiagen DNeasy Blood Extraction Kit. The sequenced sample consisted of PBMCs. The chain is encoded by TRBV6-6 joined to TRBJ2-2, and 8 bases in between align with TRBD2. This TCR was recovered from a man in his forties or fifties in good health and CMV-seropositive. The sequenced DNA is TGTGCCAGCAGTTACCATCGGGAGGGCCTTCCCGGGGAGCTGTTTTTT. It translates as CASSYHREGLPGELFF.